Sequencing of this T cell receptor (beta chain) was carried out in a study of T cell repertoires in cytomegalovirus infection. Turning to the study itself: Peptides in the study included HLA-C-restricted and HLA-B-restricted CMV epitopes. A matching HLA type, together with CMV infection, was signaled by public TCR beta signatures.

Each CDR3 protein gets one entry after TCRdb re-called the reads with MiXCR. The sample has 550,000 to 700,000 distinct CDR3 sequences, under 45% seen once. Concerning this clonotype: Its antigen is still unknown.

Germline CDR1 is SQVTM and CDR2 is ANQGSEA. This CDR3 has 15 amino acids. With 4 bases removed from V and 0 bases from J, the gap between germline ends came to 16 bases. The sequences come from cultured PBMCs, collected from culture after CMV antigen stimulation. The clonotype comes from a human donor in good health (CMV status not recorded). Some clones in this sample may be carry-over from other donors' samples. The V call is TRBV29-1, the J call TRBJ2-7, with D possibly matching TRBD2 (7 bases). The CDR3 here is CSVVGAGGHSYEQYF. The CDR3 DNA reads TGCAGCGTTGTCGGGGCCGGGGGGCACTCCTACGAGCAGTACTTC.